This T cell receptor beta chain was identified during a study of blood T cell repertoires in COVID-19. Study-level background: Samples came from the United States, Italy and Spain, spanning acute and convalescent COVID-19. PBMCs, B-cell-depleted T cells, or T cells provided the cDNA or gDNA that made up the material.

The V gene's germline CDR1 is SGHTA and CDR2 FQGNSA. V lost 4 bases, J lost 3 bases, and 9 bases stayed unmatched. This CDR3 is 15 amino acids long. Individuals aged roughly 18 to 90 years were recruited from some 26 US areas. Allocation to cohorts depended on clinical history reported by the participants. Assay used: immunoSEQ multiplex PCR; TCRdb lists only in-frame clones, some missing. The sample comprises 200,000 to 250,000 clones, about 80% of which are singletons, and about 1.3% rests with the top ten. The chain uses TRBV7-2 and TRBJ2-7, with 7 bases aligning to TRBD2. This TCR derives from a woman aged 40 to 50 with acute COVID-19. The sample consisted of PBMCs or T cells enriched from blood (not recorded which). CDR3 nucleotide sequence: TGTGCCAGCAGCTACACTGACGGGGGGTACTACGAGCAGTACTTC. Translating gives CASSYTDGGYYEQYF.